Listed here are 30 T cell receptor beta chains from one sample, sequenced in a study of blood T cell repertoires in COVID-19. Using immunoSEQ multiplex PCR, the repertoire was profiled, and TCRdb retains in-frame clones only, with some absent. This table holds approximately 350,000 clones, roughly 90% found once. Material for sequencing was peripheral blood. All receptors come from a woman in her 70s with COVID-19, enrolled during active disease.

The gene calls are TRBV3-1 (or the pseudogene TRBV3-2) and TRBJ1-1; D is perhaps TRBD1 (5 bases). Germline values: CDR1 LGHDT, CDR2 YNNKEL (reference sequence). V dropped 5 bases and J dropped 0 bases, with 19 bases sitting between them. The CDR3 has 17 residues. CDR3 sequence (DNA): TGTGCCAGCAGCTCCCGACAGACTGCGATTATGAACACTGAAGCTTTCTTT. Translated: CASSSRQTAIMNTEAFF.

Remarks on this clone: The sample has other DNA sequences that encode this CDR3 too. This chain links TRBV24-1 with TRBJ2-2; D gene uncertain. CDR3 size: 12 residues. Per the germline V gene, CDR1 is KGHDR and CDR2 is SFDVKD. Trimming removed 4 bases from V and 11 bases from J, with 10 bases in between. Written as DNA, the CDR3 is TGTGCCACCAGTGACCGAACTGGTGAGCTGTTTTTT. Translated: CATSDRTGELFF.

This clone showed up just a few times. The chain is built from TRBV12-3 or TRBV12-4 and TRBJ1-1; D may be TRBD1 (5 bases). Between the trimmed V and J ends, which lost 5 bases and 2 bases, there was a span of 9 bases. The length of the CDR3 is 13 residues. CDR3 sequence reads: CASSQDRNTEAFF. CDR3 in DNA: TGTGCCAGCAGTCAAGACAGAAACACTGAAGCTTTCTTT.

The gene calls are TRBV18 and TRBJ2-3, with D perhaps TRBD2 (6 bases). Per germline, CDR1 KGHSH and CDR2 LQKENI. The V end was cut by 3 bases, the J end by 8 bases, with 18 bases between. The CDR3 loop spans 15 amino acids. The CDR3 coding sequence is TGTGCCAGCTCACCGCCCTTTTCAGGTAGCGGTACGCAGTATTTT. It translates to CASSPPFSGSGTQYF.

This clone was detected only a few times. The J gene is TRBJ2-7, the V gene TRBV6-5, with 9 bases matching TRBD1. Germline assignment: CDR1 MNHEY and CDR2 SVGAGI. With V trimmed by 6 bases and J by 6 bases, 12 bases remained unmatched. This CDR3 is built from 15 residues. The CDR3 loop reads CASRPGDRATVEQYF. Written as DNA, the CDR3 is TGTGCCAGCAGACCGGGGGACAGGGCGACTGTCGAGCAGTACTTC.

The chain joins TRBV6-1 to TRBJ2-5, with D perhaps matching TRBD1 (5 bases). V was cut by 5 bases and J by 5 bases, with 18 bases left in between. The CDR3 has 15 residues. Germline V CDR1 and CDR2: MNHNS, SASEGT. CDR3 protein: CASSLHPGPKETQYF. The CDR3 DNA reads as TGTGCCAGCAGTCTTCATCCAGGGCCAAAGGAGACCCAGTACTTC.

The chain uses TRBV30 and TRBJ2-7; no clear D gene. Between the trimmed V and J ends, which lost 1 base and 3 bases, there was a span of 10 bases. The CDR3 is 13 amino acids. CDR1 and CDR2 from the germline V gene are GTSNPN and SVGIG (reference sequence). CDR3 sequence: CAWSDGVGYEQYF. Written as DNA, the CDR3 is TGTGCCTGGAGTGACGGAGTCGGCTACGAGCAGTACTTC.

The chain employs TRBV28 and TRBJ1-1; tentatively, D is TRBD1 (6 bases). This CDR3 is built from 13 residues. From germline, CDR1 is MDHEN and CDR2 SYDVKM. V lost 6 bases to trimming and J lost 5 bases, with 13 bases between them. For the CDR3, the DNA is TGTGCCAGCAGCCTTGGGGGCAGGACTGAAGCTTTCTTT. Translating gives CASSLGGRTEAFF.

The chain links TRBV28 to TRBJ1-2; TRBD1 agrees at 11 bases. The CDR3 runs 15 residues. The germline V gene encodes CDR1 MDHEN and CDR2 SYDVKM. With 6 bases clipped from V and 3 bases from J, the junction kept 6 bases outside the gene matches. CDR3 nucleotide sequence: TGTGCCAGCAGCTCTCGGACAGGGGGCTACTATGGCTACACCTTC. Its translation is CASSSRTGGYYGYTF.

For this clone: The sample carries other DNA sequences with the same CDR3. CDR3 bases: TGCGCCAGCAGCCAGGGACAGGGGAACACTGAAGCTTTCTTT. As protein: CASSQGQGNTEAFF. V usage is TRBV4-3 and J usage is TRBJ1-1; 9 positions agree with TRBD1. Germline V gene lookup returns CDR1 LGHNA and CDR2 YSLEER. This CDR3 is built from 14 residues. The trim removed 3 bases at V and 1 base at J, leaving 0 bases unmatched.

The chain carries TRBV19 and TRBJ1-1, with a possible D match to TRBD1 (6 bases). Germline V gene lookup returns CDR1 LNHDA and CDR2 SQIVND (reference sequence). V was pared by 6 bases and J by 10 bases, with 15 bases between. This CDR3 is 12 amino acids long. The CDR3 sequence is CASSLGGAAAFF. The CDR3 region has the DNA TGTGCCAGTAGCCTTGGGGGGGCAGCAGCTTTCTTT.

This clone was observed once. The gene calls are TRBV28 and TRBJ1-4; 9 positions match TRBD1. The CDR3 contains 16 residues. Germline V gene lookup returns CDR1 MDHEN and CDR2 SYDVKM. The J segment lost 6 bases and the V segment lost 5 bases, leaving 10 bases of the junction unmatched. The chain's CDR3 is CASSGDRVQPDEKLFF. DNA for the CDR3: TGTGCCAGCAGTGGGGACAGGGTTCAGCCGGATGAAAAACTGTTTTTT.

The chain employs TRBV19 and TRBJ1-5; D ambiguous. Per the germline V gene, CDR1 is LNHDA and CDR2 is SQIVND (reference sequence). The CDR3 runs 18 residues. The V gene lost 3 bases and the J gene lost 4 bases, with 22 bases spanning the gap. The CDR3 protein is CASSMNRRSTLLNQPQHF. The CDR3 region has the DNA TGTGCCAGTAGTATGAATCGCAGGTCCACCCTCTTAAATCAGCCCCAGCATTTT.

V is TRBV6-5 and J is TRBJ1-1; no reliable D call. V dropped 4 bases and J dropped 8 bases, with 8 bases sitting between them. The CDR3 length is 11 residues. Germline V gene sequence: CDR1 MNHEY, CDR2 SVGAGI. CDR3 nucleotide sequence: TGTGCCAGCAGTTTCGGGGTGGAAGCTTTCTTT. It yields the protein CASSFGVEAFF.

This clone came up a few times. The chain is built from TRBV5-1 and TRBJ1-2; unclear D gene. CDR1 and CDR2 from the germline V gene are SGHRS and YFSETQ. Trimming shortened V by 0 bases and J by 5 bases, and 5 bases separated the two germline ends. The CDR3 length is 12 residues. The CDR3 DNA reads as TGCGCCAGCAGCTTGGGGCTTTATGGCTACACCTTC. Its protein product is CASSLGLYGYTF.

The chain joins TRBV5-1 to TRBJ2-3; the D is unclear. This CDR3 has 15 residues. Trimming pared 1 base from V and 1 base from J, leaving 10 bases between. Germline V gives CDR1 SGHRS, CDR2 YFSETQ. CDR3 DNA: TGCGCCAGCAGCTTGCAGCCCAGCGGCACAGATACGCAGTATTTT. Encoded protein: CASSLQPSGTDTQYF. Supplemented by reference TRBV5-1 and TRBJ2-3, the full variable domain reads KAGVTQTPRYLIKTRGQQVTLSCSPISGHRSVSWYQQTPGQGLQFLFEYFSETQRNKGNFPGRFSGRQFSNSRSEMNVSTLELGDSALYLCASSLQPSGTDTQYFGPGTRLTVL.

This clone was seen just once. V is TRBV30 and J is TRBJ1-6; TRBD1 might be the D (5 bases). Trimming pared 1 base from V and 6 bases from J, leaving 16 bases between. The CDR3 covers 16 residues. CDR1 is GTSNPN, CDR2 SVGIG, per germline (reference sequence). The CDR3 protein is CAWSARGTVVNSPLHF. CDR3 nucleotide sequence: TGTGCCTGGAGTGCCCGGGGGACGGTAGTTAATTCACCCCTCCACTTT.

CDR3 nucleotides: TGCGCCAGCAGCCAAGATGTTTATGGGGGGATGGAGACCGGGGAGCTGTTTTTT. Translated: CASSQDVYGGMETGELFF. The rearrangement uses TRBV4-3 and TRBJ2-2, with a tentative D call TRBD2 (6 bases). The CDR3 extends over 18 amino acids. V shed 0 bases and J shed 5 bases, with 19 bases lying between them. Germline CDR1 LGHNA, CDR2 YSLEER.

This sequence joins TRBV9 and TRBJ1-3, with D maybe TRBD1 (5 bases). Trimming cost V 5 bases and J 0 bases, with 9 bases left between them. This CDR3 has 14 residues. Per germline, CDR1 SGDLS and CDR2 YYNGEE. The CDR3 loop is CASRADSSGNTIYF. Written as DNA, the CDR3 is TGTGCCAGCAGAGCCGACAGCTCTGGAAACACCATATATTTT.

This clone was seen just once. The CDR3 loop reads CASRQGRGDNSPLHF. The CDR3 region has the DNA TGTGCCAGTAGACAGGGACGGGGAGATAATTCACCCCTCCACTTT. The rearrangement uses TRBV19 and TRBJ1-6, with D tentatively TRBD1 (6 bases). Germline lookup yields CDR1 LNHDA and CDR2 SQIVND (reference sequence). The length of the CDR3 is 15 residues. Trimming left V 6 bases short and J 5 bases short, with 14 bases between.

The chain combines TRBV3-1 (or the pseudogene TRBV3-2) with TRBJ2-6; TRBD1 aligns across 7 bases. Germline CDR1 is LGHDT and CDR2 is YNNKEL (reference sequence). This CDR3 region has 23 residues. Trimming removed 0 bases from V and 0 bases from J; junction bases left unmatched: 20. The CDR3 coding sequence is TGTGCCAGCAGCCAAGATGATTGCGTACCGTTGGACAGGATTTACTCTGGGGCCAACGTCCTGACTTTC. Its translation is CASSQDDCVPLDRIYSGANVLTF.

This clone appeared a few times. The chain links TRBV5-4 to TRBJ2-2, with a possible D match to TRBD1 (5 bases). The CDR3 spans 14 residues. Germline V gene data show CDR1 as SGHNT and CDR2 as YYREEE (reference sequence). With 1 base removed from V and 1 base from J, the gap between germline ends came to 5 bases. The CDR3 DNA reads as TGTGCCAGCAGCTTGACAGGGAACACCGGGGAGCTGTTTTTT. Translation: CASSLTGNTGELFF. The full variable domain, rest sourced from reference TRBV5-4 and TRBJ2-2, is ETGVTQSPTHLIKTRGQQVTLRCSSQSGHNTVSWYQQALGQGPQFIFQYYREEENGRGNFPPRFSGLQFPNYSSELNVNALELDDSALYLCASSLTGNTGELFFGEGSRLTVL.

The CDR3 DNA follows: TGTGCCAGTAGTTTACGGACAGGGACCGAAGAGACCCAGTACTTC. It encodes CASSLRTGTEETQYF. This chain joins TRBV19 and TRBJ2-5; TRBD1 matches 8 bases. V lost 5 bases and J lost 3; bases outside the gene matches: 8. Per germline, CDR1 LNHDA and CDR2 SQIVND (reference sequence). CDR3 length: 15 residues.

CDR3 sequence reads: CASSLSGQETQYF. The CDR3 DNA reads as TGTGCCAGCAGCTTATCAGGGCAAGAGACCCAGTACTTC. This sequence joins TRBV7-8 and TRBJ2-5; D might be TRBD1 (5 bases). The V end lost 2 bases, the J end lost 2 bases, and 6 bases lay between the germline ends. Germline V CDR1 and CDR2: SGHVS, FQNEAQ. The CDR3 runs 13 residues.

CDR3 nucleotides: TGTGCCAGCAGAACCGGGACAGGCAACACTAACTATGGCTACACCTTC. It translates to CASRTGTGNTNYGYTF. V and J are TRBV5-6 and TRBJ1-2; TRBD1 agrees at 8 bases. The CDR3 covers 16 residues. The J segment lost 0 bases and the V segment lost 5 bases, leaving 9 bases of the junction unmatched. The germline gives CDR1 SGHDT, CDR2 YYEEEE.

This chain connects TRBV4-1 to TRBJ2-7; tentative D call: TRBD1 (6 bases). This CDR3 has 15 amino acids. Germline lookup yields CDR1 MGHRA and CDR2 YSYEKL. Trimming pared 2 bases from V and 7 bases from J, leaving 18 bases between. CDR3 amino acids: CASSQPFDRTGEQYF. In nucleotides, the CDR3 is TGCGCCAGCAGCCAACCGTTTGACAGGACCGGGGAGCAGTACTTC.

This rearrangement joins TRBV6-5 to TRBJ2-1; D is possibly TRBD1 (6 bases). This CDR3 has 12 amino acids. Trimming pared 3 bases from V and 7 bases from J, leaving 7 bases between. CDR1 and CDR2 (germline): MNHEY, SVGAGI. CDR3 coding DNA: TGTGCCAGCAGTTATGGACAGAATGAGCAGTTCTTC. It translates to CASSYGQNEQFF.

DNA of the CDR3: TGTGCCAGCAGTACGAGGGACAGGGGGGCGTACACTGAAGCTTTCTTT. It codes for CASSTRDRGAYTEAFF. This chain links TRBV6-2 or TRBV6-3 with TRBJ1-1, with TRBD1 matching over 11 bases. CDR3 length equals 16 residues. The germline CDR1 and CDR2 sequences are MNHEY and SVGEGT. The junction had 8 bases not matched to a gene; V was cut back by 5 bases and J by 3 bases.

The J gene is TRBJ1-1, the V gene TRBV24-1; D is unclear. This CDR3 has 12 residues. With 3 bases removed from V and 6 bases from J, the gap between germline ends came to 7 bases. Germline lookup yields CDR1 KGHDR and CDR2 SFDVKD. CDR3 DNA: TGTGCCACCAGTGATCGAAGCTCTGAAGCTTTCTTT. It translates to CATSDRSSEAFF.

This clone has a single count. The chain recombines TRBV24-1 with TRBJ2-7; no firm D call. There are 13 residues in the CDR3. Trimming left V 2 bases short and J 3 bases short, with 7 bases between. Per the germline V gene, CDR1 is KGHDR and CDR2 is SFDVKD. CDR3: CATSDSTRYEQYF. CDR3 in DNA: TGTGCCACCAGTGATTCAACACGCTACGAGCAGTACTTC.